This TCR beta chain was recovered during a study of regulatory T cells in long-lasting Graves disease (dated by TCRdb to the early 2020s). For the study in its entirety: Antithyroid drugs had been taken for less than 3 months by newly diagnosed Graves' disease patients. The study took place in China and was registered as a clinical trial. Patients with persistent Graves' disease were compared with patients with newly diagnosed Graves' disease using TCR sequencing and RNA sequencing of peripheral blood. A total of around 33 samples underwent TCR sequencing, from roughly 13 patients with persistent Graves' disease and around 20 patients with newly diagnosed Graves' disease.

Library preparation was by multiplex PCR. Sequenced on an Illumina HiSeq 4000. iRepertoire HTBI primers and Arm-PCR amplification of CDR3 regions were used to construct TCR beta libraries. Before sequencing, the PCR products underwent gel purification. The paper's processing steps were these. A total of roughly 67 TRBV and 14 TRBJ segments were identified across samples and were used for gene usage analysis of CDR3 amino acid clonotypes. COPE and FqMerger were used to merge filtered high-quality paired reads into contigs. Contigs were aligned with BLAST to IMGT TRBV, TRBD and TRBJ reference genes, and CDR3 was defined per IMGT. Any clonotype with a frequency above 0.1% was counted as a highly expanded clone. Shannon entropy was used to measure repertoire diversity, and the Gini coefficient was used to measure V-J evenness. Clonotypes shared by more than one individual were considered public. TCRdb handled the public reads itself, with Q25 trimming in fastp and clone calling in MiXCR, and kept productive beta chains. Rows are combined by CDR3 protein, so each entry shows the most common genes and DNA. TCRdb assigned the V and J calls; the authors' analysis was not used. The sample table shows 400,000 to 650,000 distinct CDR3 sequences, and around 15% are seen once. The ten largest clones capture approximately 25% of the sample.

Read against the paper, the sample's time point label means: newly diagnosed GD, antithyroid drugs for less than 3 months. For both TCR sequencing and RNA sequencing, RNA was extracted from PBMCs in TRIzol. The diagnosis of Graves' disease followed American Thyroid Association guidelines. Recruitment of patients was carried out at an endocrinology department in Xi'an, China. Each patient gave 7 to 9.5 milliliters of peripheral blood, collected in an EDTA anticoagulant tube. Ficoll Paque Plus density gradient separation was used to isolate PBMCs, and no further T cell sorting was done. An Agilent 2100 Bioanalyzer and agarose gel were used to assess RNA quality, and a NanoDrop 2000 was used to measure RNA concentration. Overall results and qualifications from the work: The authors acknowledged the small sample size as a limitation that may reduce accuracy. Only peripheral blood was studied, because thyroid tissue, the primary lesion, was inaccessible. Persistent patients shared more public clonotypes among themselves (more than 2,500) than newly diagnosed patients did (nearly 1,000). Compared with newly diagnosed patients, patients with persistent Graves' disease had lower TCR Shannon entropy and fewer highly expanded clones, which suggests clonal expansion. Persistent disease showed preferential use of TRBV28, TRBJ1-2 and TRBJ2-5, whereas newly diagnosed disease favored TRBV20-1 and TRBJ2-1. Sequencing and analysis were limited to the TCR beta chain.

In regard to this clonotype: Which antigen it targets is not known. Base-call qualities are not available, and no considerably larger clone is one nucleotide away.

Relative to germline, V is missing 5 bases and J is missing 3 bases, with 8 bases of the junction outside any gene match. Sequences DFQATT (CDR1) and SNEGSKA (CDR2) are obtained from the germline V gene (reference sequence). CDR3 length: 15 amino acids, cysteine to phenylalanine. The retained sequence is limited to the CDR3, 45 bases, with the frame set at the first base. These data also featured in a second study, about T cells in Graves' hyperthyroidism and ophthalmopathy. As the second publication notes: Graves' hyperthyroidism was defined as stable when no progression to ophthalmopathy occurred over 18 months of follow-up. Hyperthyroidism patients were newly diagnosed, had a disease duration of under 2 months, and were aged 18 to 65 years. Exclusion was applied to patients with uncontrolled infections, other autoimmune diseases, pregnancy or lactation. Diagnoses were established on the basis of clinical symptoms, serum thyroxine and TRAb, thyroid ultrasound, and orbital computed tomography. The first round of RT-PCR for the TCR CDR3 was performed with the HTBI primer set and the Qiagen OneStep RT-PCR kit. Blood samples also contained most of the expanded thyroid clonotypes (frequency above 0.001), which suggests that blood repertoires may reflect thyroid immune responses. Ophthalmopathy was separated from stable hyperthyroidism by a 13 V-J signature model, with about 86% sensitivity and around 81% specificity obtained in cross-validation and 80%/75% obtained in testing. In validation, progression to ophthalmopathy was predicted by the model with around 71% sensitivity and 72% to 85% specificity, a median of 6.5 months before onset. To identify TCR V-J signatures that set the groups apart, the researchers used a discovery cohort of 100 patients, made up of some 41 with Graves' ophthalmopathy and about 59 with stable Graves' hyperthyroidism. Whether ophthalmopathy could be predicted prospectively was tested in an independent validation cohort made up of about 18 hyperthyroidism patients plus 17 patients who later progressed to ophthalmopathy. The approximately 90 discovery patients were randomly split 7:3 into training and test sets. Thyroid tissue and blood T-cell repertoires from about six Graves' hyperthyroidism patients were also compared in the study. Once sampling was done, hyperthyroidism patients were given methimazole at a starting dose of 30 mg daily, whereas ophthalmopathy patients were given high-dose intravenous methylprednisolone. The libraries were constructed in a second round of multiplex PCR and then size-selected and purified. Sequencing of the libraries was done on an Illumina HiSeq2000 using paired-end 100 bp reads. Raw data were processed with SOAPnuke, discarding reads with adapters, uncalled bases, mean Phred below 15, or no exact constant-primer or identifier match. COPE v1.2.5 was used to merge the high-quality paired reads, and each unique nucleotide sequence was defined as a clonotype. MiTCR v1.1 was used to align clonotypes to the IMGT TRBV, TRBD and TRBJ reference segments. Only V-J combinations with frequency above 0.0001, covering about 99% of repertoires, were analysed. The TCS score was defined as F50 (clonal expansion) divided by E x V (chaos), with BLOSUM62-based TCRdist calculated between CDR3 peptides within each V-J. Welch's t-statistics and random forest reduced approximately 520 V-J features to fewer than 15, which were used in a naive Bayes classifier (R e1071). Sample size was not statistically predetermined, and blinding of investigators to group allocation was not performed. The paper reports TCR Vbeta CDR3 sequencing of 130 to 150 peripheral blood samples: some 44 ophthalmopathy, fewer than 85 hyperthyroidism and some 17 progressor patients.

The chain is made from TRBV20-1 and TRBJ2-5, with 11 junctional bases fitting TRBD2. This TCR came from a woman aged 40-65 years with Graves disease. Donor details come from another sample of the same person, matched by shared clones. This material consisted of peripheral blood mononuclear cells (PBMCs), taken at new diagnosis, from a patient treated with antithyroid drugs. The CDR3 protein is CSAPGGSGGEETQYF. Here is the DNA: TGCAGTGCTCCAGGGGGTAGCGGGGGGGAAGAGACCCAGTACTTC.